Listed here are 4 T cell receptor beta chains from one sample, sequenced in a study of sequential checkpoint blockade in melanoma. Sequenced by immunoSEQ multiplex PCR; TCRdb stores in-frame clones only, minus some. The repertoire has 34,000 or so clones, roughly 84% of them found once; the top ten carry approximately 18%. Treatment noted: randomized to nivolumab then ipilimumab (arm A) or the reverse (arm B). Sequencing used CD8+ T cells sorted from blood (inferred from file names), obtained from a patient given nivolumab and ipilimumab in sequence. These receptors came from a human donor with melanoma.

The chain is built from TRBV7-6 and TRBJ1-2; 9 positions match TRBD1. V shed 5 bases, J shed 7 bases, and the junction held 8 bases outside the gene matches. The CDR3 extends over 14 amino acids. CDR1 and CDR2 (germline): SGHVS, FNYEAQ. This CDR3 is CASSTQQGAGGYTF. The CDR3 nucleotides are TGTGCCAGCAGCACACAACAGGGGGCAGGTGGCTACACCTTC. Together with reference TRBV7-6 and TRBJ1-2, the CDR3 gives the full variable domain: GAGVSQSPRYKVTKRGQDVALRCDPISGHVSLYWYRQALGQGPEFLTYFNYEAQQDKSGLPNDRFSAERPEGSISTLTIQRTEQRDSAMYRCASSTQQGAGGYTFGSGTRLTVV.

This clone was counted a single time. CDR3 nucleotide sequence: TGTGCCAGCAGTCCCGGACAGGTCTCTTGGCAGCCCCAGCATTTT. Amino acid sequence: CASSPGQVSWQPQHF. V gene TRBV5-8 combines with J gene TRBJ1-5; 7 bases agree with TRBD1. The CDR3 consists of 15 residues. Germline CDR1 is SGHTS and CDR2 is YDEGEE. V gave up 5 bases and J gave up 7 bases; unmatched junction bases: 12. Combining the CDR3 with reference TRBV5-8 and TRBJ1-5 gives the whole variable domain EAGVTQSPTHLIKTRGQQATLRCSPISGHTSVYWYQQALGLGLQFLLWYDEGEERNRGNFPPRFSGRQFPNYSSELNVNALELEDSALYLCASSPGQVSWQPQHFGDGTRLSIL.

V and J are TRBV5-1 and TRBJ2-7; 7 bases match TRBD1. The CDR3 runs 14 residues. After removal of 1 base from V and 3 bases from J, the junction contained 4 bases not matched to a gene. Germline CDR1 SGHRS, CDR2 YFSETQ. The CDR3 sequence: CASSLRQGGYEQYF. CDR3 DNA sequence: TGCGCCAGCAGCTTGCGACAGGGCGGCTACGAGCAGTACTTC.

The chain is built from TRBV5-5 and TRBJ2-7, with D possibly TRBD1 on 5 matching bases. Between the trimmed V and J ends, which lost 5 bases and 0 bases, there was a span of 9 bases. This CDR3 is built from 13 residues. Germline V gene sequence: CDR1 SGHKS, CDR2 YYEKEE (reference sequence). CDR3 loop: CASRVDSSYEQYF. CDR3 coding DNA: TGTGCCAGCAGGGTAGACAGCTCCTACGAGCAGTACTTC.